These T cell receptor beta chains were read from a single sample in a study of T cells in Graves' hyperthyroidism and ophthalmopathy. TCRdb ran MiXCR on the multiplex PCR reads and lists one entry per CDR3 protein. In the table there are hundreds of thousands of distinct CDR3 sequences, around 38% of which are singletons. Material: blood. The receptors shown here come from a man between 18 and 35 years old with Graves' hyperthyroidism. CDR3s include the opening cysteine and the closing phenylalanine or tryptophan. The order of the fields is D gene, J gene, clone size, V gene, CDR3 protein, CDR3 DNA. The D gene is left open where the match is weak. Not all rows give a size; the values are once, few, many and, for expanded clones, a class.

d_gene: TRBD1
j_gene: TRBJ1-5
abundance: -
v_gene: TRBV20-1
CDR3aa: CSARSGGSNQPQHF
CDR3nt: TGCAGTGCTAGATCAGGGGGGAGCAATCAGCCCCAGCATTTT

d_gene: -
j_gene: TRBJ2-5
abundance: -
v_gene: TRBV2
CDR3aa: CASSRPLGRGFQETQYF
CDR3nt: TGTGCCAGCAGCCGCCCCTTAGGCAGGGGCTTCCAAGAGACCCAGTACTTC

d_gene: -
j_gene: TRBJ2-7
abundance: few
v_gene: TRBV7-6
CDR3aa: CASTAGGSYEQYF
CDR3nt: TGTGCCAGCACCGCCGGAGGCTCCTACGAGCAGTACTTC

d_gene: -
j_gene: TRBJ2-7
abundance: many
v_gene: TRBV29-1
CDR3aa: CSVPGLYEQYF
CDR3nt: TGCAGTGTGCCGGGACTTTACGAGCAGTACTTC

d_gene: -
j_gene: TRBJ1-5
abundance: many
v_gene: TRBV19
CDR3aa: CASAFERVDQPQHF
CDR3nt: TGTGCCAGTGCCTTTGAGAGGGTAGATCAGCCCCAGCATTTT

d_gene: -
j_gene: TRBJ1-1
abundance: -
v_gene: TRBV5-1
CDR3aa: CASSLEGRVVFF
CDR3nt: TGCGCCAGCAGCTTGGAGGGCAGGGTTGTTTTCTTT

d_gene: TRBD1
j_gene: TRBJ1-2
abundance: -
v_gene: TRBV20-1
CDR3aa: CSAESGTGVANYGYTF
CDR3nt: TGCAGTGCTGAGTCCGGGACAGGGGTAGCTAACTATGGCTACACCTTC

d_gene: TRBD2
j_gene: TRBJ2-5
abundance: many
v_gene: TRBV7-6
CDR3aa: CASSSRGREETQYF
CDR3nt: TGTGCCAGCAGCTCCCGAGGGAGGGAAGAGACCCAGTACTTC

d_gene: -
j_gene: TRBJ2-5
abundance: -
v_gene: TRBV12-3/TRBV12-4
CDR3aa: CASSFWGTETQYF
CDR3nt: TGTGCCAGCAGTTTCTGGGGGACGGAGACCCAGTACTTC

d_gene: -
j_gene: TRBJ1-4
abundance: -
v_gene: TRBV5-1
CDR3aa: CASRRDTGSSEKLFF
CDR3nt: TGCGCCAGCAGAAGGGACACCGGTTCCTCCGAAAAACTGTTTTTT

d_gene: -
j_gene: TRBJ2-7
abundance: -
v_gene: TRBV5-1
CDR3aa: CASSFVADYEQYF
CDR3nt: TGCGCCAGCAGCTTCGTGGCGGACTACGAGCAGTACTTC

d_gene: -
j_gene: TRBJ1-5
abundance: many
v_gene: TRBV20-1
CDR3aa: CSARIPGINQPQHF
CDR3nt: TGCAGTGCTAGGATCCCGGGGATCAATCAGCCCCAGCATTTT

d_gene: -
j_gene: TRBJ2-7
abundance: few
v_gene: TRBV14
CDR3aa: CASSQLVPFGEQYF
CDR3nt: TGTGCCAGCAGCCAACTAGTGCCCTTTGGGGAGCAGTACTTC

d_gene: TRBD1
j_gene: TRBJ2-7
abundance: few
v_gene: TRBV7-8
CDR3aa: CASSLGGQGFSYEQYF
CDR3nt: TGTGCCAGCAGCTTAGGAGGACAGGGTTTCTCCTACGAGCAGTACTTC

d_gene: -
j_gene: TRBJ1-1
abundance: many
v_gene: TRBV7-2
CDR3aa: CASSRRLGQGLEAFF
CDR3nt: TGTGCCAGCAGCCGTCGCCTGGGACAAGGCCTTGAAGCTTTCTTT

d_gene: TRBD1
j_gene: TRBJ1-6
abundance: -
v_gene: TRBV5-6
CDR3aa: CAGSFVTGDSPLHF
CDR3nt: TGTGCCGGCAGCTTTGTGACAGGGGATTCACCCCTCCACTTT

d_gene: -
j_gene: TRBJ2-7
abundance: few
v_gene: TRBV19
CDR3aa: CASSIDGDSSSYEQYF
CDR3nt: TGTGCCAGTAGTATAGATGGGGACTCGAGCTCCTACGAGCAGTACTTC

d_gene: -
j_gene: TRBJ2-5
abundance: many
v_gene: TRBV24-1
CDR3aa: CATSDSERQYF
CDR3nt: TGTGCCACCAGTGATTCCGAGAGACAGTACTTC

d_gene: -
j_gene: TRBJ1-1
abundance: -
v_gene: TRBV6-5
CDR3aa: CASSVSGEAFF
CDR3nt: TGTGCCAGCAGTGTGTCGGGGGAAGCTTTCTTT

d_gene: TRBD2
j_gene: TRBJ2-5
abundance: few
v_gene: TRBV5-1
CDR3aa: CASSLGITSGRETQYF
CDR3nt: TGCGCCAGCAGCTTGGGGATAACTAGCGGGAGAGAGACCCAGTACTTC